Below, 2 T cell receptor beta chains from the same sample are listed, as sequenced in a study of OX40 agonist ivuxolimab in advanced cancers. The receptor library was made with the immunoSEQ multiplex PCR assay. The clones in this table, taken by TCRdb from immuneACCESS, are in-frame only. Not every clone is retained; where verified, under half of the shortfall comes from an unresolved V gene, and the cause of the rest is unknown. This sample is represented by about 8,300 clones; more than 70% of them were singletons. The ten most abundant clones make up approximately 18% of the sample. The input for sequencing was CD4+ or CD8+ T cells sorted from blood, taken in a trial of the OX40 agonist ivuxolimab. Receptors originate from an adult with an advanced solid tumor such as melanoma, head and neck, liver or kidney cancer.

J is TRBJ2-5 and V is TRBV20-1; perhaps D is TRBD1 or TRBD2 (5 bases each). Looked up from germline, CDR1 is DFQATT and CDR2 is SNEGSKA (reference sequence). The V end was cut by 5 bases, the J end by 5 bases, with 9 bases between. The CDR3 has 11 amino acids. For the CDR3, the DNA is TGCAGTGCTCACTGGGGGGAGACCCAGTACTTC. As protein: CSAHWGETQYF.

V is TRBV7-7 and J is TRBJ2-3; 13 nucleotides line up with TRBD2. The CDR3 loop spans 16 amino acids. CDR1 SSHAT and CDR2 FNYEAQ come from the germline V gene (reference sequence). V dropped 5 bases and J dropped 5; count of bases not matched to a gene: 7. CDR3 sequence: CASSETSGGLGDTQYF. Here the CDR3 DNA reads TGTGCCAGCAGCGAGACTAGCGGGGGGCTGGGAGATACGCAGTATTTT.